This TCR beta chain was profiled in a study of blood T cell repertoires in COVID-19. Turning to the study itself: The cDNA or gDNA used as material had been derived from T cells, B-cell-depleted T cells, or PBMCs.

In the original processing: Using reference gene primer amplification, nucleated cell counts were estimated. The data were produced by immunoSEQ multiplex PCR, yet TCRdb's version contains in-frame clones alone and is incomplete. V and J calls and clone size come straight from that table; D and trimming were deduced from the DNA. The sample lists about 160,000 clones, 85% occurring once. The CDR3 spans 18 residues. V was clipped by 0 bases and J by 3 bases; unmatched bases: 14. The V and J genes are TRBV23-1 and TRBJ2-7; 7 bases fit TRBD1. TRBV23-1 is sorted into the ORF group, with uncertain function. The sequence came from a woman aged 50 to 60 with COVID-19, enrolled during active disease. What was sequenced was peripheral blood. The CDR3: CASSQSRGGGKFFYEQYF. CDR3 in DNA: TGCGCCAGCAGTCAATCGAGAGGGGGCGGTAAGTTCTTCTACGAGCAGTACTTC.